This T cell receptor beta chain emerged from a study of PD-1 blockade in classical Hodgkin lymphoma. The junction had 4 bases not matched to a gene; V was cut back by 5 bases and J by 0 bases. This CDR3 spans 14 amino acids. Germline CDR1 SGHTA, CDR2 FQGNSA. Comment on this clone: What it recognizes is unknown.

Libraries were prepared by immunoSEQ multiplex PCR; TCRdb keeps only in-frame clonotypes and omits some of them. Here the sample spans 30,000 to 35,000 clones, roughly four fifths being singletons. Relapse was seen in all patients after autologous stem cell transplantation, and brentuximab vedotin exposure was variable. Regarding the study as a whole: Similar baseline diversity was found in complete responders and newly diagnosed patients. CD4+ TCR diversity climbed significantly by C4D1, unlike CD8+ TCR diversity.

Sequenced here: peripheral blood mononuclear cells (PBMCs), sampled at baseline. The source is a human donor with classical Hodgkin lymphoma. The chain links TRBV7-2 to TRBJ2-7; TRBD1 agrees at 7 bases. The CDR3 DNA is TGTGCCAGCAGCCCCGGGACAGTCTCCTACGAGCAGTACTTC. This codes for CASSPGTVSYEQYF.